The rows below give T cell receptor beta chains drawn from one sample of a study of cytomegalovirus exposure and HLA in healthy donors. Generated by immunoSEQ multiplex PCR, the TCRdb table keeps only in-frame clones and is missing some. The data show more than 150,000 clones, less than 90% seen once. The sequenced sample consisted of PBMCs. The receptors here all came from a girl under two years old in good health and CMV-seronegative. Each CDR3 is given with its conserved first and last residue. Each record gives: V gene, J gene, D gene, clone size, CDR3 protein, CDR3 DNA. D genes are given only for firm matches. Not every row has a clone size; where given, it reads once, few, many or a size class.

V: TRBV4-3
J: TRBJ2-7
D: -
size: -
CDR3: CASSQVGGGSYEQYF
DNA: TGCGCCAGCAGCCAAGTAGGGGGGGGGTCCTACGAGCAGTACTTC

V: TRBV19
J: TRBJ1-5
D: -
size: -
CDR3: CASSIMTDFQPQHF
DNA: TGTGCCAGTAGTATTATGACCGACTTTCAGCCCCAGCATTTT

V: TRBV7-8
J: TRBJ2-7
D: TRBD2
size: -
CDR3: CASSLGSSGLIYEQYF
DNA: TGTGCCAGCAGCTTAGGGTCTAGCGGGCTTATCTACGAGCAGTACTTC

V: TRBV27
J: TRBJ2-7
D: TRBD1
size: -
CDR3: CASSLLGTGIYEQYF
DNA: TGTGCCAGCAGTTTACTGGGGACAGGGATTTACGAGCAGTACTTC

V: TRBV10-3
J: TRBJ2-2
D: TRBD2
size: -
CDR3: CAISGLAGGELFF
DNA: TGTGCCATCAGTGGGCTAGCGGGAGGGGAGCTGTTTTTT

V: TRBV7-9
J: TRBJ2-2
D: -
size: -
CDR3: CASSFRGSGELFF
DNA: TGTGCCAGCAGCTTTAGGGGGTCCGGGGAGCTGTTTTTT

V: TRBV4-1
J: TRBJ2-7
D: TRBD1
size: -
CDR3: CASSLRDRGSYEQYF
DNA: TGCGCCAGCAGCCTCCGGGACAGGGGCTCCTACGAGCAGTACTTC

V: TRBV5-1
J: TRBJ2-7
D: -
size: -
CDR3: CASSGATVYEQYF
DNA: TGCGCCAGCAGCGGGGCCACGGTCTACGAGCAGTACTTC

V: TRBV4-2
J: TRBJ2-7
D: TRBD2
size: -
CDR3: CASSHAPPPRSGMYEQYF
DNA: TGTGCCAGCAGCCACGCACCCCCACCCCGTAGCGGGATGTACGAGCAGTACTTC

V: TRBV29-1
J: TRBJ2-2
D: -
size: -
CDR3: CSPNTGELFF
DNA: TGCAGCCCTAATACCGGGGAGCTGTTTTTT

V: TRBV27
J: TRBJ2-7
D: TRBD1
size: -
CDR3: CASRPLGSMGQFDEQYF
DNA: TGTGCCAGCAGACCACTGGGCTCAATGGGACAGTTCGACGAGCAGTACTTC

V: TRBV5-6
J: TRBJ1-6
D: -
size: -
CDR3: CASSAGINSPLHF
DNA: TGTGCCAGCAGCGCGGGGATCAATTCACCCCTCCACTTT

V: TRBV12-5
J: TRBJ1-1
D: -
size: -
CDR3: CASGLYGGQNTEAFF
DNA: TGTGCTAGTGGTTTGTACGGGGGGCAAAACACTGAAGCTTTCTTT

V: TRBV15
J: TRBJ2-4
D: TRBD2
size: once
CDR3: CATKGGDGTLAKNIQYF
DNA: TGTGCCACCAAGGGAGGGGACGGAACTCTGGCCAAAAACATTCAGTACTTC

V: TRBV7-9
J: TRBJ2-7
D: -
size: -
CDR3: CASSPGSHPYEQYF
DNA: TGTGCCAGCAGTCCCGGGAGCCACCCCTACGAGCAGTACTTC

V: TRBV4-2
J: TRBJ2-3
D: TRBD1
size: -
CDR3: CASSPRGLATRAQYF
DNA: TGTGCCAGCAGCCCGAGGGGGCTAGCAACACGCGCGCAGTATTTT

V: TRBV7-9
J: TRBJ2-7
D: TRBD2
size: -
CDR3: CASSPHLAGRGYEQYF
DNA: TGTGCCAGCAGCCCCCACTTAGCGGGGCGTGGTTACGAGCAGTACTTC

V: TRBV19
J: TRBJ2-7
D: -
size: once
CDR3: CASSIVGGEQYF
DNA: TGTGCCAGTAGTATTGTGGGAGGCGAGCAGTACTTC

V: TRBV25-1
J: TRBJ2-1
D: -
size: few
CDR3: CASSATGIRDNEQFF
DNA: TGTGCCAGCAGTGCAACAGGAATAAGGGACAATGAGCAGTTCTTC

V: TRBV6-1
J: TRBJ2-7
D: -
size: -
CDR3: CASSEASYEQYF
DNA: TGTGCCAGCAGTGAAGCGTCTTACGAGCAGTACTTC

V: TRBV7-3
J: TRBJ2-7
D: TRBD2
size: -
CDR3: CASSYSGGPEYEQYF
DNA: TGTGCCAGCAGCTATAGCGGGGGTCCTGAATACGAGCAGTACTTC

V: TRBV7-2
J: TRBJ1-1
D: -
size: -
CDR3: CASSLLIGRGGTEAFF
DNA: TGTGCCAGCAGCTTATTAATCGGCAGGGGAGGGACTGAAGCTTTCTTT